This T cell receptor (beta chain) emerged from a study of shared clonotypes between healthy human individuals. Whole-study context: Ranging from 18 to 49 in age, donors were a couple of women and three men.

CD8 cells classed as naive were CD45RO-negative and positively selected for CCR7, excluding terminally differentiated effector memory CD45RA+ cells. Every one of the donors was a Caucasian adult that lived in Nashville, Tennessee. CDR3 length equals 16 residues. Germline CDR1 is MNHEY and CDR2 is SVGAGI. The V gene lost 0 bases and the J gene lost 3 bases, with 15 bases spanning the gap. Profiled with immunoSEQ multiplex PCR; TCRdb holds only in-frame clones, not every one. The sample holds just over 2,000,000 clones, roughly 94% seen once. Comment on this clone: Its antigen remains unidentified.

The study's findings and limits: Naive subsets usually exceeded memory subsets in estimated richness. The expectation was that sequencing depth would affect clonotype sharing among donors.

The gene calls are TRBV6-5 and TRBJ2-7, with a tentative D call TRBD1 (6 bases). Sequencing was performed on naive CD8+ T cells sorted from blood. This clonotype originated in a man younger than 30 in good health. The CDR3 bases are TGTGCCAGCAGTTACTCGAAGGGACAAGGAATCTACGAGCAGTACTTC. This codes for CASSYSKGQGIYEQYF.